This T cell receptor beta chain comes out of a study of cytomegalovirus exposure and HLA in healthy donors. As for the study in general: The use of the same platform for the 110 or so validation repertoires and the 600 to 700 first-cohort repertoires was reported by a later analysis.

Remarks on this clone: Its specificity is not known.

Data came from immunoSEQ multiplex PCR; TCRdb stores just in-frame clones and leaves some out. The table has 200,000 or so clones, about 91% seen once. The CDR3 has 15 amino acids. V was clipped by 0 bases and J by 2 bases; unmatched bases: 3. Germline V gene sequence: CDR1 SGHRS, CDR2 YFSETQ. Study conclusions and caveats: Most TCR sequences were rare, but some public TCRs occurred in many donors.

The receptor was isolated from a woman younger than 35 in good health and CMV-seronegative. V and J are TRBV5-1 and TRBJ2-5; 8 bases agree with TRBD2. Specimen: PBMCs. CDR3 in amino acids: CASSLASGPQETQYF. The DNA for the CDR3 is TGCGCCAGCAGCTTGGCTAGCGGGCCGCAAGAGACCCAGTACTTC.